This T cell receptor beta chain was sequenced for a study of regulatory T cells in long-lasting Graves disease. This clonotype was seen ten or more times. The CDR3 consists of 15 residues. Looked up from germline, CDR1 is MNHEY and CDR2 is SMNVEV (reference sequence). V dropped 5 bases and J dropped 7 bases, with 15 bases sitting between them. Time point: persistent/refractory GD, antithyroid drugs over 5 years with positive TRAb. Preparation of the TCR library used RNA extracted from PBMCs. Each of the patients was recruited from an endocrinology department situated in Xi'an, China. Peripheral blood, roughly 8.1 milliliters of it, was drawn into EDTA tubes. HTBI primers from iRepertoire and Arm-PCR of CDR3 regions yielded the TCR beta libraries. As handled by the study authors: Identified across the samples were 50 to 70 TRBV segments and about 15 TRBJ segments. Each CDR3 protein is one row after TCRdb ran MiXCR on the multiplex PCR reads. It is TCRdb's table, rather than the study itself, that gives the V and J calls and clone size. This repertoire shows fewer than 550,000 distinct CDR3 sequences, approximately 21% found once; its top ten account for 7.1%.

This receptor was identified in a female donor with Graves disease. This chain uses TRBV27 with TRBJ1-6, with D perhaps matching TRBD1 (5 bases). The sequences come from peripheral blood mononuclear cells (PBMCs), collected when the disease was refractory, from a patient treated with antithyroid drugs. The CDR3 sequence is CASSRSWGSNSPLHF. In DNA, the CDR3 is TGTGCCAGCAGTCGCTCCTGGGGGTCCAATTCACCCCTCCACTTT.